These 5 T cell receptor beta chains were sequenced from one sample in a study of blood T cell repertoires in COVID-19. Libraries were prepared by immunoSEQ multiplex PCR; TCRdb keeps only in-frame clonotypes and omits some of them. The sample holds more than 150,000 clones, roughly 85% seen once. The sequencing sample was made of peripheral blood. The receptors shown here come from a young woman with acute or convalescent COVID-19.

This rearrangement joins TRBV10-1 to TRBJ2-1, with TRBD1 matching 11 bases. Germline V gene data show CDR1 as WNHNN and CDR2 as SYGVQD (reference sequence). V gave up 3 bases and J gave up 7 bases; unmatched junction bases: 5. The length of the CDR3 is 15 residues. CDR3 in DNA: TGCGCCAGCAGTGATCATTGGGACAGGGGGAATGAGCAGTTCTTC. Protein: CASSDHWDRGNEQFF.

The chain couples TRBV13 to TRBJ1-1; no firm D call. The CDR3 loop spans 12 amino acids. V shed 1 base and J shed 7 bases, with 7 bases lying between them. The germline gives CDR1 PRHDT, CDR2 FYEKMQ (reference sequence). The CDR3 DNA is TGTGCCAGCAGCTTAGCCAGGCGTGAAGCTTTCTTT. This encodes CASSLARREAFF.

The J gene is TRBJ2-1, the V gene TRBV3-1 (or the pseudogene TRBV3-2); TRBD1 agrees at 9 bases. Germline CDR1 reads LGHDT; CDR2 reads YNNKEL (reference sequence). The CDR3 sequence is 15 residues long. V lost 6 bases, J lost 12 bases, and 15 bases stayed unmatched. CDR3 loop: CASSPRDTGGAGQFF. The CDR3 region has the DNA TGTGCCAGCAGTCCACGGGACACAGGGGGCGCGGGGCAGTTCTTC.

This clone was picked up a small number of times. This sequence joins TRBV4-3 and TRBJ2-7; D perhaps matches TRBD2 (5 bases). V gave up 1 base and J gave up 0 bases, with 10 bases separating them. There are 15 residues in the CDR3. Germline V lookup: CDR1 LGHNA, CDR2 YSLEER. The CDR3: CASSQVQRSSYEQYF. The CDR3 DNA reads TGCGCCAGCAGCCAAGTCCAGCGGAGCTCCTACGAGCAGTACTTC.

The genes are TRBV19 and TRBJ2-1; unclear D gene. Germline values: CDR1 LNHDA, CDR2 SQIVND (reference sequence). Trimming left V 5 bases short and J 0 bases short, with 11 bases between. The CDR3 contains 15 residues. CDR3 sequence: CASSPDMSSYNEQFF. CDR3 DNA: TGTGCCAGTAGTCCAGACATGAGCTCCTACAATGAGCAGTTCTTC. Full variable domain (missing parts from reference TRBV19 and TRBJ2-1): DGGITQSPKYLFRKEGQNVTLSCEQNLNHDAMYWYRQDPGQGLRLIYYSQIVNDFQKGDIAEGYSVSREKKESFPLTVTSAQKNPTAFYLCASSPDMSSYNEQFFGPGTRLTVL.